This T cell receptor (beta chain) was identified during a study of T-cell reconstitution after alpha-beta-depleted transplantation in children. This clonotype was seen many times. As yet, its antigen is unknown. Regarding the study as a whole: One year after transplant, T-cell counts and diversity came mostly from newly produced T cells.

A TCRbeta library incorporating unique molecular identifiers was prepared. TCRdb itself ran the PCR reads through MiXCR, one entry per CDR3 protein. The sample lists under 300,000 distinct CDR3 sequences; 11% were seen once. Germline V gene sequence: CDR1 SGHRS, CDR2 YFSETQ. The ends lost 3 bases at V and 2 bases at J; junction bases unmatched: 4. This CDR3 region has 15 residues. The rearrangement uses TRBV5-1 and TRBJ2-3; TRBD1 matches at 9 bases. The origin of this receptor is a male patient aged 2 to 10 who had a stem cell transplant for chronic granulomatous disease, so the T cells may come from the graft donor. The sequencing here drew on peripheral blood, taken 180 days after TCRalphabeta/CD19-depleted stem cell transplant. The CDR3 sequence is CASSSDRGVTDTQYF. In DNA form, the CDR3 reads TGCGCCAGCAGCTCCGACAGGGGGGTCACAGATACGCAGTATTTT.